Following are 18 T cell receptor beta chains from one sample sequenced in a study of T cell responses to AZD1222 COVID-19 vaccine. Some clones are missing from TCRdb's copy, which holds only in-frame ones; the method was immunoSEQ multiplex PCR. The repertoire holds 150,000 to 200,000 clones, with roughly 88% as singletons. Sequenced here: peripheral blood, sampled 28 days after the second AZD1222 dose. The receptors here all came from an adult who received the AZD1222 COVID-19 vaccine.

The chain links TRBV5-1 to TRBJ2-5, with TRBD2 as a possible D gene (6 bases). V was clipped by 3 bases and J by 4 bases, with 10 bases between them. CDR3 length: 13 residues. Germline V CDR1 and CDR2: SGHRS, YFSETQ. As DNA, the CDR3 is TGCGCCAGCAGCTCTGGGGGGAGAGAGACCCAGTACTTC. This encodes CASSSGGRETQYF.

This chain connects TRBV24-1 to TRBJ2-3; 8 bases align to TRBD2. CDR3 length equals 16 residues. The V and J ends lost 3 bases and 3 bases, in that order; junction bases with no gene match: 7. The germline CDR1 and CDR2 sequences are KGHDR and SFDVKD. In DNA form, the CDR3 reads TGTGCCACCAGTGATCCCAGCCGGGGGGGAACAGATACGCAGTATTTT. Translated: CATSDPSRGGTDTQYF.

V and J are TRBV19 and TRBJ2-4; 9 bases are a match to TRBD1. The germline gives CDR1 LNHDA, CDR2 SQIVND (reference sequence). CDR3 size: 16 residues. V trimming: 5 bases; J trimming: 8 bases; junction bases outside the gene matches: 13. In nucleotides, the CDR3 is TGTGCCAGTAGTGCACTGCCGGGACAGGGATGGGACATTCAGTACTTC. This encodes CASSALPGQGWDIQYF.

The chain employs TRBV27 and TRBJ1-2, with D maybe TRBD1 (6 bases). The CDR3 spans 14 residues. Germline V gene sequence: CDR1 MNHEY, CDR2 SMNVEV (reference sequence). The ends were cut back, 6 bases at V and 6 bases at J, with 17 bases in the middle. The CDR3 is CASRQGATTNGYTF. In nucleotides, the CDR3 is TGTGCCAGCAGACAGGGAGCTACTACTAATGGCTACACCTTC.

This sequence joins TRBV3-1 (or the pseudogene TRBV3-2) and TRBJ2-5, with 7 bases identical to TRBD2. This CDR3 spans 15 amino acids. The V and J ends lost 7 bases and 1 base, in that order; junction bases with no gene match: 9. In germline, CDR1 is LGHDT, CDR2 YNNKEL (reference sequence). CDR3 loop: CASMWGGRSQETQYF. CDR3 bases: TGTGCCAGCATGTGGGGGGGACGCAGCCAAGAGACCCAGTACTTC.

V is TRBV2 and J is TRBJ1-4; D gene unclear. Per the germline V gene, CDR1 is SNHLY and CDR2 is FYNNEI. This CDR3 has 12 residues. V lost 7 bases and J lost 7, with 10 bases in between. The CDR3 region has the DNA TGTGCCAGCAATTCAGGTCCTGAAAAACTGTTTTTT. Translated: CASNSGPEKLFF.

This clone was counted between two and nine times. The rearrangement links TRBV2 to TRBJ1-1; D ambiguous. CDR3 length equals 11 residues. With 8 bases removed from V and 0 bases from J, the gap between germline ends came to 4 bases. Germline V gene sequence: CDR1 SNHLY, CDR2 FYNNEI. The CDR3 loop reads CASVMNTEAFF. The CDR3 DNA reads TGTGCCAGCGTAATGAACACTGAAGCTTTCTTT.

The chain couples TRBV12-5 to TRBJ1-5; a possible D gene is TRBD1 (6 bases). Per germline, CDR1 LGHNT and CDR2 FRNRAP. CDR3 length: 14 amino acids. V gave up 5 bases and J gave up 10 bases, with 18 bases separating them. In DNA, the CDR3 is TGTGCTAGTGGTCCTGTTGGGACACCGGGCCCCCAGCATTTT. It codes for CASGPVGTPGPQHF.

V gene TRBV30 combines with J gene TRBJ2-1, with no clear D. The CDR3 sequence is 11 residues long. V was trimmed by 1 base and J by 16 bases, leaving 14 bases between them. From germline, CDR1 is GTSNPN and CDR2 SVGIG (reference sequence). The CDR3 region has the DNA TGTGCCTGGAGTGGTCTAGGAACTGAATTCTTC. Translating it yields CAWSGLGTEFF.

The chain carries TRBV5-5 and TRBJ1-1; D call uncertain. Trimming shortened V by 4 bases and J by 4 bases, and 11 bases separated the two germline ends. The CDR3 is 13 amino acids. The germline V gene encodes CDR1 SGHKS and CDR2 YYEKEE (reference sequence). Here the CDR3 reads CASSNQVRTEAFF. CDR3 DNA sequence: TGTGCCAGCAGCAACCAGGTTCGCACTGAAGCTTTCTTT.

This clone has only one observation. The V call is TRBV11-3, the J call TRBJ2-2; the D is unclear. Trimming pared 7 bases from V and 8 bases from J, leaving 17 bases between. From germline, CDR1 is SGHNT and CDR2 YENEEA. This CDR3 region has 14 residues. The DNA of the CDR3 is TGTGCCAGCACCCATGGGCTCTCGGAAGGGGAGCTGTTTTTT. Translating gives CASTHGLSEGELFF.

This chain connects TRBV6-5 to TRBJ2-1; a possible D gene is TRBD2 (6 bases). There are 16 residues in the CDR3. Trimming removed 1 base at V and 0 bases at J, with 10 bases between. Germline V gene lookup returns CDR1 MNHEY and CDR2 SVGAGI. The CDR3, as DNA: TGTGCCAGCAGTTACTTTCTGGGGGGCTCCTACAATGAGCAGTTCTTC. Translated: CASSYFLGGSYNEQFF.

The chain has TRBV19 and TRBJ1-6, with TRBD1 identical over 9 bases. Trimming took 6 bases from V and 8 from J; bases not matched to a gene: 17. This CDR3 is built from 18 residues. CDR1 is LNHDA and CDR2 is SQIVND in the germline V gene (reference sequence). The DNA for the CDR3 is TGTGCCAGTAGCCGGGGACAGGGAGGTAGGGGGATGGATTCACCCCTCCACTTT. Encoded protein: CASSRGQGGRGMDSPLHF.

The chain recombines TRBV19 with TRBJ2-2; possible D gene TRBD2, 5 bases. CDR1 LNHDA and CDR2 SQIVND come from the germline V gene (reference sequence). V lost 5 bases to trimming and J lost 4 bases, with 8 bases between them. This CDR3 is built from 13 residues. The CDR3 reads CASSWLATGELFF. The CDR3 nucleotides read TGTGCCAGTAGTTGGCTAGCCACCGGGGAGCTGTTTTTT.

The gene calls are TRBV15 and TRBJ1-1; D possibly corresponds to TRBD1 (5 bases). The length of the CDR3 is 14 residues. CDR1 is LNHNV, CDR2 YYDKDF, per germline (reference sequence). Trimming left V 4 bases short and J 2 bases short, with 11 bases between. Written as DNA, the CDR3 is TGTGCCACCAGCACCGGGGGTATAAACACTGAAGCTTTCTTT. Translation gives CATSTGGINTEAFF.

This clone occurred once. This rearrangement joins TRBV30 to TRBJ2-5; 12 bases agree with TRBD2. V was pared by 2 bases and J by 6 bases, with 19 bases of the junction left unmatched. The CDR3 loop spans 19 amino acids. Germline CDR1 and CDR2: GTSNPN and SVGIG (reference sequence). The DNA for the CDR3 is TGTGCCTGGAGTAAGCCCCCGGCGGGACTAGCGGGCGTGATGAAGACCCAGTACTTC. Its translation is CAWSKPPAGLAGVMKTQYF.

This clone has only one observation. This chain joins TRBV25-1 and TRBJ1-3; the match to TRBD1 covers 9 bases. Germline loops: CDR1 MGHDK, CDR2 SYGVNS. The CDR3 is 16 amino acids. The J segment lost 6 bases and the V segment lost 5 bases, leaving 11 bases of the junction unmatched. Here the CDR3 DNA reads TGTGCCAGCAGTAACCGCCGGGACAGGGATCAAAACACCATATATTTT. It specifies CASSNRRDRDQNTIYF. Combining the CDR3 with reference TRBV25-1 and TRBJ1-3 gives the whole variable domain EADIYQTPRYLVIGTGKKITLECSQTMGHDKMYWYQQDPGMELHLIHYSYGVNSTEKGDLSSESTVSRIRTEHFPLTLESARPSHTSQYLCASSNRRDRDQNTIYFGEGSWLTVV.

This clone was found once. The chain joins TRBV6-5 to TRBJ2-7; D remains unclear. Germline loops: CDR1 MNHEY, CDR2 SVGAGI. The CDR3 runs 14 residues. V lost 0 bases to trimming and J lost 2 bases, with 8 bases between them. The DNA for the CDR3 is TGTGCCAGCAGTTACTCGAATTGGCCCTACGAGCAGTACTTC. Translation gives CASSYSNWPYEQYF.